The 28 T cell receptor beta chains in this list originate from one sample, sequenced in a study of T-cell reconstitution after alpha-beta-depleted transplantation in children. Molecular barcoding with unique molecular identifiers was used for the TCRbeta library. MiXCR was run by TCRdb on the PCR reads, yielding one entry per CDR3 protein. The table lists approximately 520,000 distinct CDR3 sequences, about 30% of them singletons. The sample here was PBMCs from the stem cell graft donor, taken from the stem cell graft. These receptors were taken from a human donor who donated a stem cell graft to a child with aplastic anemia.

The chain recombines TRBV7-9 with TRBJ1-6; no clear D. The CDR3 totals 14 residues. Germline loops: CDR1 SEHNR, CDR2 FQNEAQ (reference sequence). Trimming removed 2 bases at V and 4 bases at J, with 6 bases between. The CDR3 spells CASSLPVYNSPLHF. DNA of the CDR3: TGTGCCAGCAGCTTACCGGTTTATAATTCACCCCTCCACTTT.

This clonotype was observed a few times. J is TRBJ1-4 and V is TRBV20-1, with D unclear. This CDR3 comprises 15 residues. CDR1 is DFQATT, CDR2 SNEGSKA, per germline (reference sequence). The V end lost 1 base, the J end lost 6 bases, and 15 bases lay between the germline ends. The CDR3 nucleotides read TGCAGTGCTAGAGTGCCGGCCGGGGATTATGAAAAACTGTTTTTT. It codes for CSARVPAGDYEKLFF.

The J gene is TRBJ2-5, the V gene TRBV7-2; 12 bases map to TRBD2. CDR3 length: 15 amino acids. From germline, CDR1 is SGHTA and CDR2 FQGNSA. Trimming at V came to 3 bases and at J to 5 bases, leaving 4 bases not matched to a gene. CDR3: CASSFLAGGLETQYF. Here the CDR3 DNA reads TGTGCCAGCAGCTTCCTAGCGGGAGGGCTTGAGACCCAGTACTTC.

The J gene is TRBJ1-3, the V gene TRBV12-1; TRBD1 was called by the table and not checked on the DNA. TRBV12-1 has pseudogene status. This CDR3 spans 15 amino acids. The CDR3 DNA reads as TGTGCCAGCAGCTATGGACAGGGACCAGGAAACACCATATATTTT. This codes for CASSYGQGPGNTIYF.

The chain couples TRBV7-2 to TRBJ2-3, with TRBD2 identical over 9 bases. Germline trimming cut 5 bases from V and 3 bases from J; bases unmatched to any gene: 3. This CDR3 spans 14 amino acids. Germline-derived CDR1 and CDR2 are SGHTA and FQGNSA. The CDR3 nucleotides read TGTGCCAGCAGCGCTAGCGGGACGACAGATACGCAGTATTTT. It specifies CASSASGTTDTQYF.

The rearrangement links TRBV7-2 to TRBJ1-1; TRBD1 might be the D (5 bases). There are 17 residues in the CDR3. Germline CDR1 is SGHTA and CDR2 is FQGNSA. Deletions cut 3 bases from V and 3 bases from J, with 20 bases between. CDR3 sequence (DNA): TGTGCCAGCAGCTTGGGGCTAGTGGACTATTGGGACACTGAAGCTTTCTTT. Amino acids: CASSLGLVDYWDTEAFF.

V and J are TRBV2 and TRBJ2-7; 16 nucleotides align to TRBD2. The CDR3 contains 18 residues. From germline, CDR1 is SNHLY and CDR2 FYNNEI. After removal of 5 bases from V and 2 bases from J, the junction contained 9 bases not matched to a gene. The CDR3 nucleotides read TGTGCCAGCAGTTCCACAGGGGGACTAGCGGGAGGGACCTACGAGCAGTACTTC. Translated, it gives CASSSTGGLAGGTYEQYF.

The rearrangement links TRBV5-1 to TRBJ2-5; D assignment may be TRBD1 or TRBD2 (5 bases each). Germline assignment: CDR1 SGHRS and CDR2 YFSETQ. V was cut by 0 bases and J by 1 base, with 10 bases left in between. The CDR3 loop spans 15 amino acids. The CDR3 is CASSLVPGTQETQYF. Written as DNA, the CDR3 is TGCGCCAGCAGCTTGGTGCCAGGGACCCAAGAGACCCAGTACTTC.

The chain employs TRBV5-5 and TRBJ1-3; D remains unclear. The length of the CDR3 is 13 residues. Per germline, CDR1 SGHKS and CDR2 YYEKEE (reference sequence). Trimming removed 3 bases from V and 3 bases from J, with 7 bases in between. CDR3 protein: CASSWGVGNTIYF. CDR3 in DNA: TGTGCCAGCAGCTGGGGAGTTGGAAACACCATATATTTT.

This chain connects TRBV30 to TRBJ2-6; 13 bases fit TRBD2. This CDR3 has 18 amino acids. In germline, CDR1 is GTSNPN, CDR2 SVGIG (reference sequence). V dropped 3 bases and J dropped 1; count of bases not matched to a gene: 6. The CDR3 coding sequence is TGTGCCTGGAGGGAAACTAGCGGGAGGGTTTCTGGGGCCAACGTCCTGACTTTC. Encoded protein: CAWRETSGRVSGANVLTF.

The CDR3 region is CASRIAASYNEQFF. The CDR3 DNA reads TGCGCCAGCAGGATAGCGGCCTCCTACAATGAGCAGTTCTTC. V is TRBV5-1 and J is TRBJ2-1; TRBD2 is a possible D gene (6 bases). V lost 5 bases to trimming and J lost 0 bases, with 9 bases between them. The CDR3 has 14 residues. Germline CDR1 is SGHRS and CDR2 is YFSETQ.

V usage is TRBV29-1 and J usage is TRBJ2-5; 9 bases match TRBD1. With V trimmed by 5 bases and J by 5 bases, 6 bases remained unmatched. This CDR3 is built from 13 residues. Germline CDR1 reads SQVTM; CDR2 reads ANQGSEA. As DNA, the CDR3 is TGCAGCGTTCTGGACAGGGGTGGGGAGACCCAGTACTTC. Protein product: CSVLDRGGETQYF.

CDR3 amino acids: CAWSLNRGRTTDTQYF. DNA of the CDR3: TGTGCCTGGAGTTTAAACAGGGGGCGAACCACAGATACGCAGTATTTT. The gene calls are TRBV30 and TRBJ2-3, with 9 bases identical to TRBD1. The trim removed 2 bases at V and 2 bases at J, leaving 8 bases unmatched. Germline V gives CDR1 GTSNPN, CDR2 SVGIG (reference sequence). The CDR3 totals 16 residues.

This chain uses TRBV4-1 with TRBJ1-1, with 8 bases matching TRBD1. The CDR3 has 16 amino acids. After removal of 0 bases from V and 4 bases from J, the junction contained 7 bases not matched to a gene. CDR1 MGHRA and CDR2 YSYEKL come from the germline V gene. The CDR3 nucleotides are TGCGCCAGCAGCCAAGACACAGGGGGTTGGGGCACTGAAGCTTTCTTT. Its translation: CASSQDTGGWGTEAFF.

This clonotype was picked up many times. The chain links TRBV7-2 to TRBJ2-5; TRBD2 matches 7 bases. Trimming took 3 bases from V and 4 from J; bases not matched to a gene: 5. The CDR3 covers 14 residues. Per the germline V gene, CDR1 is SGHTA and CDR2 is FQGNSA. The CDR3 region is CASSLAGVRETQYF. The CDR3 DNA reads TGTGCCAGCAGCTTGGCGGGAGTTCGAGAGACCCAGTACTTC.

This clonotype was found once. The chain couples TRBV7-2 to TRBJ2-5; 12 bases map to TRBD2. CDR1 SGHTA and CDR2 FQGNSA come from the germline V gene. The CDR3 runs to 15 residues. J was trimmed by 9 bases and V by 5 bases; bases with no gene match: 10. Written as DNA, the CDR3 is TGTGCCAGCAGCCCGTGGACTAGCGGGATTGAGGCCCAGTACTTC. Translation gives CASSPWTSGIEAQYF.

The chain recombines TRBV5-1 with TRBJ1-4, with a possible D match to TRBD1 (5 bases). Germline CDR1 and CDR2: SGHRS and YFSETQ. V lost 4 bases to trimming and J lost 4 bases, with 11 bases between them. The CDR3 has 14 amino acids. CDR3 nucleotides: TGCGCCAGCAGCCCAGGGTTTGGTAATGAAAAACTGTTTTTT. It codes for CASSPGFGNEKLFF.

This clonotype was counted only a few times. The rearrangement joins TRBV6-5 to TRBJ1-6; D is ambiguous. This CDR3 is built from 15 residues. V lost 7 bases and J lost 7, with 17 bases in between. The germline CDR1 and CDR2 sequences are MNHEY and SVGAGI. The DNA for the CDR3 is TGTGCCAGCACCATTTATAATCCCATGAATTCACCCCTCCACTTT. Translation: CASTIYNPMNSPLHF.

The sample holds a few counts of this clonotype. The chain combines TRBV2 with TRBJ2-1; D not resolved. Germline V lookup: CDR1 SNHLY, CDR2 FYNNEI. V gave up 4 bases and J gave up 7 bases, with 8 bases separating them. The CDR3 is 12 amino acids. Written as DNA, the CDR3 is TGTGCCAGCAGTGGAGGATTGAATGAGCAGTTCTTC. Amino acids: CASSGGLNEQFF.

V and J are TRBV7-9 and TRBJ2-7; D is possibly TRBD2 (6 bases). There are 16 residues in the CDR3. V lost 5 bases, J lost 2 bases, and 19 bases lay in between. Germline V gene sequence: CDR1 SEHNR, CDR2 FQNEAQ (reference sequence). This chain's CDR3 is CASSPGAGYLAYEQYV. The CDR3 nucleotides read TGTGCCAGCAGCCCCGGGGCGGGGTATCTGGCCTACGAGCAGTACGTC.

The V and J genes are TRBV7-9 and TRBJ2-5; 7 bases are a match to TRBD2. There are 15 residues in the CDR3. The trim removed 1 base at V and 2 bases at J, leaving 4 bases unmatched. CDR1 is SEHNR and CDR2 is FQNEAQ in the germline V gene (reference sequence). The chain's CDR3 is CASSLGSSGQETQYF. For the CDR3, the DNA is TGTGCCAGCAGCTTAGGTTCTAGCGGACAAGAGACCCAGTACTTC.

The gene calls are TRBV10-3 and TRBJ2-5, with TRBD2 as a possible D gene (5 bases). The CDR3 totals 12 residues. CDR1 is ENHRY and CDR2 is SYGVKD in the germline V gene. The V gene lost 8 bases and the J gene lost 4 bases, with 11 bases spanning the gap. The CDR3 nucleotides read TGTGCCATCGGAACGGCGGGAGAGACCCAGTACTTC. Protein: CAIGTAGETQYF.

The rearrangement uses TRBV4-2 and TRBJ1-5; D may be TRBD1 (6 bases). The CDR3 spans 16 residues. Germline V gives CDR1 LGHNA, CDR2 YNFKEQ. V was pared by 0 bases and J by 6 bases, with 15 bases between. CDR3 sequence reads: CASSQEMGGGSQPQHF. In DNA form, the CDR3 reads TGTGCCAGCAGCCAAGAAATGGGGGGGGGCTCTCAGCCCCAGCATTTT.

The chain joins TRBV7-9 to TRBJ2-3; TRBD2 agrees at 9 bases. The ends lost 4 bases at V and 4 bases at J; junction bases unmatched: 9. Germline V gene sequence: CDR1 SEHNR, CDR2 FQNEAQ (reference sequence). The CDR3 is 16 amino acids. For the CDR3, the DNA is TGTGCCAGCAGCTCCGGACTAGCGTCTGTCCCAGATACGCAGTATTTT. This encodes CASSSGLASVPDTQYF.

This chain connects TRBV25-1 to TRBJ1-2; D is undetermined. V was cut by 4 bases and J by 2 bases, with 11 bases left in between. Germline V gives CDR1 MGHDK, CDR2 SYGVNS. The CDR3 is 14 amino acids. This CDR3 is CASSAPTENYGYTF. The CDR3 coding sequence is TGTGCCAGCAGTGCTCCCACTGAGAACTATGGCTACACCTTC.

The rearrangement joins TRBV19 to TRBJ2-1; D gene uncertain. From germline, CDR1 is LNHDA and CDR2 SQIVND (reference sequence). V lost 1 base and J lost 0, with 10 bases in between. The CDR3 extends over 16 amino acids. The CDR3 spells CASSIVDRSSYNEQFF. The DNA of the CDR3 is TGTGCCAGTAGTATAGTAGACCGGAGCTCCTACAATGAGCAGTTCTTC.

This clonotype showed up just a few times. This sequence joins TRBV6-5 and TRBJ2-2; D perhaps matches TRBD1 (5 bases). Deletions cut 4 bases from V and 1 base from J, with 13 bases between. CDR1 is MNHEY, CDR2 SVGAGI, per germline. This CDR3 comprises 16 residues. This CDR3 is CASSSTTVLNTGELFF. The CDR3 bases are TGTGCCAGCAGTTCGACGACAGTTTTGAACACCGGGGAGCTGTTTTTT.

The V call is TRBV20-1, the J call TRBJ2-2; 8 positions agree with TRBD1. CDR3 length equals 14 residues. V gave up 5 bases and J gave up 5 bases; unmatched junction bases: 7. Germline CDR1 is DFQATT and CDR2 is SNEGSKA (reference sequence). In DNA form, the CDR3 reads TGCAGTGCTGGAGGACAGGGAGATACCGGGGAGCTGTTTTTT. Amino acids: CSAGGQGDTGELFF.